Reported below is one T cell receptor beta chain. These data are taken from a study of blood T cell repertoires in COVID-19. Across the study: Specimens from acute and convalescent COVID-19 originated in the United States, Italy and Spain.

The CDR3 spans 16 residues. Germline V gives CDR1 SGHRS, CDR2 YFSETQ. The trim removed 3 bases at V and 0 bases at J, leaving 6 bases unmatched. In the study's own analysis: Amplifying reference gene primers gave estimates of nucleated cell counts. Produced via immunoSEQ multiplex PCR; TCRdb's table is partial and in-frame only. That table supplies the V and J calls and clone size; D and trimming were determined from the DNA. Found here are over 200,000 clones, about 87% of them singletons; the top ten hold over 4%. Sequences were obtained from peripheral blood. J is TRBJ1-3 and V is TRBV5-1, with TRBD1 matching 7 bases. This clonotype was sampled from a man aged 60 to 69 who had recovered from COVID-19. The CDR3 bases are TGCGCCAGCAGCTGGGGGACAGCGAACTCTGGAAACACCATATATTTT. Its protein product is CASSWGTANSGNTIYF.